This TCR beta chain was identified in a study of regulatory T cells in long-lasting Graves disease. Study-level points and caveats: Newly diagnosed Graves' patients exceeded persistent ones in TCR diversity.

Losses at the gene ends were 2 bases for V and 1 base for J; bases not matched to a gene: 10. Germline lookup yields CDR1 SGHNT and CDR2 YENEEA. The CDR3 spans 18 residues. In this sample, this clonotype turned up many times. Its target is not known. Libraries of TCR beta came from iRepertoire HTBI primers plus Arm-PCR of CDR3 regions. TCRdb reanalysed the multiplex PCR reads using MiXCR and keeps one entry per CDR3 protein. The profile shows roughly 610,000 distinct CDR3 sequences, around 15% of them singletons. Time point indicated: newly diagnosed GD, antithyroid drugs for less than 3 months. Making the TCR library involved RNA that had been extracted from PBMCs. An endocrinology unit in Xi'an, China, supplied the patients. The sample was also linked to a second study, of T cells in Graves' hyperthyroidism and ophthalmopathy.

The sequencing here drew on peripheral blood mononuclear cells (PBMCs), taken at new diagnosis, from a patient treated with antithyroid drugs. This chain joins TRBV11-3 and TRBJ2-3; 9 bases are shared with TRBD1. The receptor's source is a man between 18 and 29 years old with Graves disease. The CDR3 DNA follows: TGTGCCAGCAGCTTACGCCGGACAGGGGTTGTCCGCACAGATACGCAGTATTTT. Encoded protein: CASSLRRTGVVRTDTQYF.